One and the same sample provided the 14 T cell receptor beta chains below, sequenced in a study of T-cell reconstitution after alpha-beta-depleted transplantation in children. Preparation of the TCRbeta library involved a method that used unique molecular identifiers. TCRdb used MiXCR to reprocess the PCR reads, holding one entry per CDR3 protein. The sample holds 300,000 to 400,000 distinct CDR3 sequences, 10% to 15% seen once. The sequencing here drew on PBMCs, taken from the stem cell graft. The receptors here all came from a human donor who donated a stem cell graft to a child with Fanconi anemia.

In this sample, this clonotype turned up a few times. The chain couples TRBV7-8 to TRBJ1-4; 7 bases are a match to TRBD1. The germline CDR1 and CDR2 sequences are SGHVS and FQNEAQ. The CDR3 spans 14 residues. Trimming removed 10 bases from V and 3 bases from J; junction bases left unmatched: 8. CDR3 bases: TGTGCCACCTCCTCCGGGACAGCTAATGAAAAACTGTTTTTT. This codes for CATSSGTANEKLFF.

This clonotype was seen at least ten times. J is TRBJ1-1 and V is TRBV6-6, with D possibly being TRBD1 (5 bases). V was pared by 7 bases and J by 7 bases, with 13 bases between. The CDR3 totals 12 residues. The germline CDR1 and CDR2 sequences are MNHNY and SVGAGI (reference sequence). CDR3 nucleotide sequence: TGTGCCAGCACAATGGCGGGGGTTGAAGCTTTCTTT. Its protein product is CASTMAGVEAFF.

J is TRBJ2-3 and V is TRBV25-1; no reliable D call. CDR3 size: 17 residues. Trimming took off 3 bases at V and 2 bases at J, with 18 bases between the two ends. The V gene's germline CDR1 is MGHDK and CDR2 SYGVNS. CDR3 sequence: CASSETNPLWNTDTQYF. The CDR3 bases are TGTGCCAGCAGTGAGACCAACCCTCTTTGGAACACAGATACGCAGTATTTT.

This clonotype came up many times. The chain has TRBV4-3 and TRBJ2-2, with TRBD1 as a possible D gene (5 bases). The CDR3 extends over 16 amino acids. The V gene lost 0 bases and the J gene lost 2 bases, with 10 bases spanning the gap. CDR1 is LGHNA, CDR2 YSLEER, per germline. CDR3 residues: CASSQDPQGNTGELFF. DNA for the CDR3: TGCGCCAGCAGCCAAGATCCCCAGGGAAACACCGGGGAGCTGTTTTTT.

This clonotype was detected only a few times. The CDR3 sequence: CASSPGGFSEQFF. CDR3 in DNA: TGTGCCAGCTCACCAGGGGGTTTCTCTGAGCAGTTCTTC. The chain employs TRBV18 and TRBJ2-1; D may match TRBD1 or TRBD2 (5 bases each). Germline V CDR1 and CDR2: KGHSH, LQKENI. The V and J ends lost 2 bases and 9 bases respectively, with 11 bases between them. This CDR3 has 13 residues.

The chain is built from TRBV6-1 and TRBJ2-1, with no clear D. Deletions cut 3 bases from V and 1 base from J, with 10 bases between. The germline V gene has CDR1 MNHNS and CDR2 SASEGT. The CDR3 covers 15 residues. The CDR3 loop reads CASSEQAQSYNEQFF. The CDR3 DNA reads TGTGCCAGCAGTGAGCAGGCGCAATCCTACAATGAGCAGTTCTTC.

This chain uses TRBV7-9 with TRBJ2-2, with a possible D match to TRBD2 (6 bases). V lost 5 bases and J lost 5, with 18 bases in between. This CDR3 region has 16 residues. Germline V gene sequence: CDR1 SEHNR, CDR2 FQNEAQ (reference sequence). In nucleotides, the CDR3 is TGTGCCAGCAGCACCCCCGGGGACTCCGTTACCGGGGAGCTGTTTTTT. Protein product: CASSTPGDSVTGELFF.

The chain combines TRBV25-1 with TRBJ2-5, with TRBD1 matching 7 bases. V gave up 1 base and J gave up 1 base; unmatched junction bases: 6. Germline V CDR1 and CDR2: MGHDK, SYGVNS. This CDR3 is 16 amino acids long. The CDR3 spells CASSESPGQVQETQYF. The CDR3 DNA sequence: TGTGCCAGCAGTGAATCCCCTGGACAGGTCCAAGAGACCCAGTACTTC.

The chain links TRBV27 to TRBJ2-7, with D possibly matching TRBD2 (5 bases). This CDR3 region has 14 residues. V shed 0 bases and J shed 0 bases, with 6 bases lying between them. Per germline, CDR1 MNHEY and CDR2 SMNVEV (reference sequence). CDR3 region: CASSLSDYSYEQYF. The DNA for the CDR3 is TGTGCCAGCAGTTTATCAGACTACTCCTACGAGCAGTACTTC.

This clonotype came up a few times. The chain couples TRBV20-1 to TRBJ2-7; 9 nucleotides line up with TRBD2. There are 13 residues in the CDR3. CDR1 is DFQATT, CDR2 SNEGSKA, per germline (reference sequence). Trimming removed 5 bases from V and 4 bases from J; junction bases left unmatched: 6. CDR3 in amino acids: CSAGTSNRYEQYF. The CDR3 DNA follows: TGCAGTGCTGGGACTAGCAATCGGTACGAGCAGTACTTC.

The chain has TRBV15 and TRBJ2-2, with 8 positions matching TRBD1. Germline loops: CDR1 LNHNV, CDR2 YYDKDF (reference sequence). After removal of 3 bases from V and 6 bases from J, the junction contained 3 bases not matched to a gene. The CDR3 loop spans 14 amino acids. Here the CDR3 reads CATSRGTGSGELFF. Here the CDR3 DNA reads TGTGCCACCAGCAGGGGGACAGGTTCCGGGGAGCTGTTTTTT.

This clonotype was observed at least ten times. The chain carries TRBV7-8 and TRBJ2-1; TRBD1 matches at 9 bases. This CDR3 is 17 amino acids long. In germline, CDR1 is SGHVS, CDR2 FQNEAQ. V dropped 3 bases and J dropped 5; count of bases not matched to a gene: 11. In DNA form, the CDR3 reads TGTGCCAGCAGCTTCGTTATGGGGGACAGGGCGGACAATGAGCAGTTCTTC. It yields the protein CASSFVMGDRADNEQFF.

This clonotype was counted only a few times. The genes are TRBV28 and TRBJ1-1; TRBD1 is a possible D gene (5 bases). Trimming removed 10 bases from V and 1 base from J, with 16 bases in between. Looked up from germline, CDR1 is MDHEN and CDR2 is SYDVKM. CDR3 length: 14 residues. CDR3 nucleotide sequence: TGTGCCATCGGCGGTAAGGGGTGGAACACTGAAGCTTTCTTT. Its translation is CAIGGKGWNTEAFF. The full variable domain, in which reference TRBV28 and TRBJ1-1 provide the parts outside the CDR3, is DVKVTQSSRYLVKRTGEKVFLECVQDMDHENMFWYRQDPGLGLRLIYFSYDVKMKEKGDIPEGYSVSREKKERFSLILESASTNQTSMYLCAIGGKGWNTEAFFGQGTRLTVV.

This chain uses TRBV29-1 with TRBJ1-1; perhaps TRBD1 as D (6 bases). Germline CDR1 reads SQVTM; CDR2 reads ANQGSEA. The ends were cut back, 7 bases at V and 10 bases at J, with 19 bases in the middle. The CDR3 covers 12 residues. CDR3 bases: TGCAGCGCCGACGAGGGGGGGGTGGGAGCTTTCTTT. This codes for CSADEGGVGAFF.